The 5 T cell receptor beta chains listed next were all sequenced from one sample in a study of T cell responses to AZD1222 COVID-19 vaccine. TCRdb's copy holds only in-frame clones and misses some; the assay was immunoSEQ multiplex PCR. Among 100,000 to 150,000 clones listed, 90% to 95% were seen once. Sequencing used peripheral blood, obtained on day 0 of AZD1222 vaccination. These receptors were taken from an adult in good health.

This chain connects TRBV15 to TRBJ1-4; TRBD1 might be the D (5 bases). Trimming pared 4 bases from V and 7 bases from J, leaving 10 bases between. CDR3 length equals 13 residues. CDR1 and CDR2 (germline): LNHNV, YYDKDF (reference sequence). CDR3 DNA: TGTGCCACCAGCAAAGGGACGGGTGAAAAACTGTTTTTT. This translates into CATSKGTGEKLFF.

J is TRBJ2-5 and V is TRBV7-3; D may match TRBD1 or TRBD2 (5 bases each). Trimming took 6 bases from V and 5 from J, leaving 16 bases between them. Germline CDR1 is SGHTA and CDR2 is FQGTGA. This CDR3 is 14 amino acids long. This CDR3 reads CASRPTHWGETQYF. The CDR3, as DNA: TGTGCCAGCAGACCTACTCACTGGGGGGAGACCCAGTACTTC. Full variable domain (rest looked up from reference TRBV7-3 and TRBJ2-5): GAGVSQTPSNKVTEKGKYVELRCDPISGHTALYWYRQSLGQGPEFLIYFQGTGAADDSGLPNDRFFAVRPEGSVSTLKIQRTERGDSAVYLCASRPTHWGETQYFGPGTRLLVL.

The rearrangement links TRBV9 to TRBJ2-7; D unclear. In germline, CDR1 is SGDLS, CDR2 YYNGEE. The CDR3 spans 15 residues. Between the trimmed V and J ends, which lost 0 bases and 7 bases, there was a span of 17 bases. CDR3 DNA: TGTGCCAGCAGCGTAGTCCCCTCGGGTCCGGAGGAGCAGTACTTC. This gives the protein CASSVVPSGPEEQYF.

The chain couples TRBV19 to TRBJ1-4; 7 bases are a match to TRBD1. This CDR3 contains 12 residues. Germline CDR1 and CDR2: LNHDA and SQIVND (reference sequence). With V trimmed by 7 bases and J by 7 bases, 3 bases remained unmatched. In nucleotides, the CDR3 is TGTGCCAGTAAGAACAGGGGTGAAAAACTGTTTTTT. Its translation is CASKNRGEKLFF.

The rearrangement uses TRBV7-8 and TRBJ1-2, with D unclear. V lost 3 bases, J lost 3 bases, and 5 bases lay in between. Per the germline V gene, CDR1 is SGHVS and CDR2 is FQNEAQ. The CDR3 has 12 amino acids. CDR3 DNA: TGTGCCAGCAGCTTCGACCACTATGGCTACACCTTC. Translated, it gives CASSFDHYGYTF.